Listed here is a single T cell receptor beta chain. Germline CDR1 is LGHNA and CDR2 is YNFKEQ. CDR3 length equals 15 residues. The V gene lost 2 bases and the J gene lost 2 bases, with 13 bases spanning the gap. Donors comprised healthy HIV-negative adults lacking recent acute infections or vaccinations. Only Caucasian adults living in Nashville, Tennessee made up the donor group. The source of the sample is a study of shared clonotypes between healthy human individuals. Generated by immunoSEQ multiplex PCR, the TCRdb table keeps only in-frame clones and is missing some. The sample yields 450,000 to 600,000 clones, 79% seen once.

Sample: PBMCs. The TCR originated in a woman in her forties in good health. Some clones in this sample may be carry-over from other donors' samples. The rearrangement links TRBV4-2 to TRBJ2-7, with D possibly TRBD1 on 6 matching bases. The CDR3 DNA reads as TGTGCCAGCAGCCAAATTTCGGGACAAACCTACGAGCAGTACTTC. Translating it yields CASSQISGQTYEQYF.